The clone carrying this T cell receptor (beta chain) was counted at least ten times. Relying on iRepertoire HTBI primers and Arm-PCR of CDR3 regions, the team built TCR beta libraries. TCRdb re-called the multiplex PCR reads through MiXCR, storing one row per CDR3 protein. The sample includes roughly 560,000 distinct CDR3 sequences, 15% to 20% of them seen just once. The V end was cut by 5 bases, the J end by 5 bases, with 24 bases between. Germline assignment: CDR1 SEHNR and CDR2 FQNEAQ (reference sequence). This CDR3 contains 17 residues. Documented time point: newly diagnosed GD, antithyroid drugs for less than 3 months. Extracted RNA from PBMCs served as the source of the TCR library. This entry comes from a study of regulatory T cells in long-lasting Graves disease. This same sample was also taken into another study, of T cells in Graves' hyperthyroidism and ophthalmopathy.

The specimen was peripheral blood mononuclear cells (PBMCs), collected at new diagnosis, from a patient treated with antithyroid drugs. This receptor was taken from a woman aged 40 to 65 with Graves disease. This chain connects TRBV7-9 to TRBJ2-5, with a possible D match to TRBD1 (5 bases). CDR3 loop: CASSPPTDRSKRETQYF. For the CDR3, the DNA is TGTGCCAGCAGCCCCCCCACCGACAGAAGTAAACGGGAGACCCAGTACTTC.